Listed here are 26 T cell receptor beta chains from one sample, sequenced in a study of regulatory T cells in long-lasting Graves disease (dated by TCRdb to about 2021). Libraries were made using multiplex PCR. The sequencer listed for this sample is Illumina HiSeq 4000. iRepertoire HTBI primers and Arm-PCR amplification of CDR3 regions were used to construct TCR beta libraries. TCRdb reanalyzed the raw reads on its own, using fastp at Q25 for trimming and MiXCR for clone calling, and kept in-frame beta chains. Each entry is one CDR3 protein sequence, shown with its most common DNA and genes. The table for this sample lists 350,000 to 450,000 distinct CDR3 sequences; roughly a fifth of them were counted only once. Roughly an eighth of the sample rests with the top ten. According to the study, the label for this sample's time point signals: persistent/refractory GD, antithyroid drugs over 5 years with positive TRAb. For both TCR sequencing and RNA sequencing, RNA was extracted from PBMCs in TRIzol.

Material: peripheral blood mononuclear cells (PBMCs), obtained when the disease was refractory, from a patient treated with antithyroid drugs. These receptors were taken from a female donor with Graves disease.

This clonotype came up many times. J is TRBJ2-7 and V is TRBV10-3; the match to TRBD1 covers 8 bases. Germline CDR1 ENHRY, CDR2 SYGVKD. Trimming at V came to 5 bases and at J to 4 bases, leaving 7 bases not matched to a gene. This CDR3 has 14 residues. The CDR3 DNA reads TGTGCCATCAGTAAGGACAGGGCAACGTACGAGCAGTACTTC. Its protein product is CAISKDRATYEQYF.

This clonotype was found many times. The gene calls are TRBV28 and TRBJ1-4; tentative D call: TRBD1 (6 bases). This CDR3 is 14 amino acids long. V gave up 6 bases and J gave up 4 bases, with 12 bases separating them. CDR1 and CDR2 from the germline V gene are MDHEN and SYDVKM. CDR3 nucleotides: TGTGCCAGCAGCCTACAGGGTGGTAATGAAAAACTGTTTTTT. This codes for CASSLQGGNEKLFF. The complete variable domain, with remaining parts taken from reference TRBV28 and TRBJ1-4, reads DVKVTQSSRYLVKRTGEKVFLECVQDMDHENMFWYRQDPGLGLRLIYFSYDVKMKEKGDIPEGYSVSREKKERFSLILESASTNQTSMYLCASSLQGGNEKLFFGSGTQLSVL.

This chain uses TRBV20-1 with TRBJ2-5, with 7 bases fitting TRBD2. Trimming removed 7 bases from V and 4 bases from J; junction bases left unmatched: 12. The germline gives CDR1 DFQATT, CDR2 SNEGSKA (reference sequence). This CDR3 comprises 14 residues. The CDR3 DNA follows: TGCAGTGTTGAGGGTCTAGCGGAGGGAGAGACCCAGTACTTC. This codes for CSVEGLAEGETQYF.

This clonotype was detected only once. A much bigger clone sits one base away, suggesting this may be a read error. This chain connects TRBV28 to TRBJ2-7; 7 nucleotides match TRBD2. Germline values: CDR1 MDHEN, CDR2 SYDVKM. This CDR3 has 14 amino acids. The CDR3 coding sequence is TGTACCAGCAGTGGTAACGGGAGGACCTACGAGCAGTACTTC. It specifies CTSSGNGRTYEQYF.

The rearrangement uses TRBV6-1 and TRBJ2-7; TRBD2 is a possible D gene (5 bases). The CDR3 runs to 16 residues. Germline V gene lookup returns CDR1 MNHNS and CDR2 SASEGT. The V end lost 3 bases, the J end lost 0 bases, and 15 bases lay between the germline ends. The CDR3 is CASSEGHGVHSYEQYF. As DNA, the CDR3 is TGTGCCAGCAGTGAGGGCCACGGGGTTCACTCCTACGAGCAGTACTTC.

Remarks on this clonotype: The likely explanation is a read error, given a far larger clone one base away. This chain links TRBV6-9 with TRBJ2-1; 8 nucleotides match TRBD2. The germline CDR1 and CDR2 sequences are MNHGY and SVAAGI. The ends lost 4 bases at V and 10 bases at J; junction bases unmatched: 15. The CDR3 is 16 residues long. The CDR3 sequence: CASSSPRLARSYEQFF. CDR3 coding DNA: TGTGCCAGCAGTTCCCCTAGACTAGCGCGTTCCTACGAGCAGTTCTTC.

Ten or more counts support this clonotype. The J gene is TRBJ1-2, the V gene TRBV28; a weak D match, TRBD1 (6 bases). The V and J ends lost 3 bases and 6 bases respectively, with 17 bases between them. The CDR3 consists of 15 residues. Germline lookup yields CDR1 MDHEN and CDR2 SYDVKM. This chain's CDR3 is CASSFQDSVPNGYTF. The CDR3 DNA reads TGTGCCAGCAGTTTCCAGGACAGCGTACCCAATGGCTACACCTTC.

The table lists this clonotype with many counts. V and J are TRBV30 and TRBJ1-1, with 8 nucleotides matching TRBD1. This CDR3 spans 14 amino acids. CDR1 GTSNPN and CDR2 SVGIG come from the germline V gene (reference sequence). Losses at the gene ends were 4 bases for V and 0 bases for J; bases not matched to a gene: 4. CDR3 bases: TGTGCCTGGAAACAGGGGGTTCTGAACACTGAAGCTTTCTTT. Protein product: CAWKQGVLNTEAFF.

This clonotype was observed many times. The genes are TRBV7-6 and TRBJ2-5, with D possibly TRBD2 on 6 matching bases. CDR1 is SGHVS and CDR2 is FNYEAQ in the germline V gene. V lost 7 bases and J lost 1, with 16 bases in between. The CDR3 extends over 15 amino acids. CDR3 coding DNA: TGTGCCAGCACAGGTGGAGGGAGGTTCCAAGAGACCCAGTACTTC. It specifies CASTGGGRFQETQYF.

This clonotype was counted only a few times. Likely a read error: the CDR3 ends without its conserved phenylalanine or tryptophan. This chain links TRBV20-1 with TRBJ1-6; D not resolved. The CDR3 has 14 residues. The V gene's germline CDR1 is DFQATT and CDR2 SNEGSKA (reference sequence). The V and J ends lost 5 bases and 8 bases respectively, with 16 bases between them. The DNA of the CDR3 is TGCAGTGCTGAGCAATCGGCCGGCGATTCACCCCTCCACCTT. It encodes CSAEQSAGDSPLHL.

This clonotype was counted a few times. This chain uses TRBV29-1 with TRBJ2-3, with TRBD1 identical over 7 bases. J gave up 6 bases and V 6 bases, and 9 bases lay outside the gene matches. CDR1 SQVTM and CDR2 ANQGSEA come from the germline V gene. This CDR3 spans 13 amino acids. The CDR3 DNA is TGCAGCGTGACAGGGATTTCGGGGGATACGCAGTATTTT. As protein: CSVTGISGDTQYF.

The chain joins TRBV28 to TRBJ2-4, with 9 positions matching TRBD1. The CDR3 loop spans 14 amino acids. J was trimmed by 9 bases and V by 5 bases; bases with no gene match: 8. Germline CDR1 is MDHEN and CDR2 is SYDVKM. CDR3 nucleotides: TGTGCCAGCAGTCCTCCGGGACAGGGAACCATTCAGTACTTC. Translating gives CASSPPGQGTIQYF. The full variable domain, with the rest looked up from reference TRBV28 and TRBJ2-4, is DVKVTQSSRYLVKRTGEKVFLECVQDMDHENMFWYRQDPGLGLRLIYFSYDVKMKEKGDIPEGYSVSREKKERFSLILESASTNQTSMYLCASSPPGQGTIQYFGAGTRLSVL.

This clonotype came up many times. This chain uses TRBV28 with TRBJ1-5; D unresolved. The V end lost 6 bases, the J end lost 6 bases, and 18 bases lay between the germline ends. Germline CDR1 and CDR2: MDHEN and SYDVKM. The CDR3 runs to 15 residues. CDR3 loop: CASSLTRAGRQPQHF. DNA for the CDR3: TGTGCCAGCAGCCTGACTCGGGCGGGTCGTCAGCCCCAGCATTTT.

This clonotype was counted many times. The DNA for the CDR3 is TGTGCCAGCGCCGGCAGGTTGAACACTGAAGCTTTCTTT. It codes for CASAGRLNTEAFF. The chain couples TRBV2 to TRBJ1-1; D is unresolved. The CDR3 is 13 residues long. The germline V and J ends were trimmed by 8 bases and 0 bases, with 10 bases remaining between them. CDR1 and CDR2 from the germline V gene are SNHLY and FYNNEI.

This clonotype was seen only a few times. V is TRBV2 and J is TRBJ2-2, with D possibly being TRBD2 (6 bases). This CDR3 region has 15 residues. The V end was cut by 4 bases, the J end by 5 bases, with 14 bases between. Germline V gene sequence: CDR1 SNHLY, CDR2 FYNNEI. The CDR3 reads CASSAGGVETGELFF. The CDR3 nucleotides read TGTGCCAGCAGTGCTGGCGGGGTGGAGACCGGGGAGCTGTTTTTT. Variable domain in full (rest from reference TRBV2 and TRBJ2-2): EPEVTQTPSHQVTQMGQEVILRCVPISNHLYFYWYRQILGQKVEFLVSFYNNEISEKSEIFDDQFSVERPDGSNFTLKIRSTKLEDSAMYFCASSAGGVETGELFFGEGSRLTVL.

This clonotype was seen at least ten times. The gene calls are TRBV2 and TRBJ2-7; TRBD2 agrees at 7 bases. CDR3 length: 17 amino acids. From germline, CDR1 is SNHLY and CDR2 FYNNEI. The ends lost 3 bases at V and 2 bases at J; junction bases unmatched: 13. CDR3 coding DNA: TGTGCCAGCAGTGACAGCGGGATTTTTGGAGGGCCCTACGAGCAGTACTTC. Translated, it gives CASSDSGIFGGPYEQYF.

This clonotype appeared a few times. This chain joins TRBV6-1 and TRBJ2-7, with unresolved D. The V and J ends lost 6 bases and 2 bases respectively, with 11 bases between them. There are 13 residues in the CDR3. The germline V gene has CDR1 MNHNS and CDR2 SASEGT. CDR3 protein: CASRRYSPYEQYF. In DNA, the CDR3 is TGTGCCAGCAGGCGATACTCTCCCTACGAGCAGTACTTC.

The chain carries TRBV19 and TRBJ2-7; TRBD1 aligns across 8 bases. CDR1 and CDR2 from the germline V gene are LNHDA and SQIVND (reference sequence). The CDR3 runs 13 residues. Trimming cost V 3 bases and J 3 bases; bases outside gene matches: 1. The CDR3 nucleotides are TGTGCCAGTAGTATGGGACAGGACTACGAGCAGTACTTC. This gives the protein CASSMGQDYEQYF.

This clonotype was found many times. The chain is built from TRBV7-8 and TRBJ1-6, with D possibly being TRBD1 (6 bases). From germline, CDR1 is SGHVS and CDR2 FQNEAQ. The CDR3 is made up of 12 amino acids. Trimming stripped 5 bases from V and 8 bases from J, with 7 bases between. The CDR3 here is CASSRGDSPLHF. The CDR3 bases are TGTGCCAGCAGCAGGGGGGATTCACCCCTCCACTTT.

In its sample, this clonotype was seen a few times. V is TRBV9 and J is TRBJ1-2; D unclear. Looked up from germline, CDR1 is SGDLS and CDR2 is YYNGEE. Trimming shortened V by 7 bases and J by 4 bases, and 11 bases separated the two germline ends. The CDR3 runs to 12 residues. The CDR3 here is CASQTGGYGYTF. In nucleotides, the CDR3 is TGTGCCAGCCAAACGGGTGGCTATGGCTACACCTTC.

V usage is TRBV20-1 and J usage is TRBJ2-7, with 12 nucleotides matching TRBD2. Germline V CDR1 and CDR2: DFQATT, SNEGSKA (reference sequence). The CDR3 extends over 16 amino acids. V lost 1 base, J lost 0 bases, and 4 bases stayed unmatched. The CDR3 nucleotides are TGCAGTGCTAGAGGGACTAGCGGGAAAAGCTCCTACGAGCAGTACTTC. This codes for CSARGTSGKSSYEQYF.

This clonotype has a count of ten or more. The gene calls are TRBV28 and TRBJ2-5; D possibly corresponds to TRBD1 (6 bases). V was trimmed by 7 bases and J by 0 bases, leaving 12 bases between them. CDR1 and CDR2 (germline): MDHEN, SYDVKM. The CDR3 has 14 residues. The CDR3 DNA is TGTGCCAGCACGATGGACAGCCACCAAGAGACCCAGTACTTC. Translated, it gives CASTMDSHQETQYF.

This clonotype was recorded once. The chain joins TRBV12-3 or TRBV12-4 to TRBJ2-5, with 11 bases that match TRBD2. J was trimmed by 6 bases and V by 5 bases; bases with no gene match: 11. CDR3 length: 16 residues. The chain's CDR3 is CASSKTTSGSRKTQYF. CDR3 nucleotides: TGTGCCAGCAGTAAGACCACTAGCGGGAGTCGGAAGACCCAGTACTTC.

This clonotype was seen many times. The V call is TRBV2, the J call TRBJ1-3; D is uncertain. The germline V and J ends were trimmed by 8 bases and 0 bases, with 20 bases remaining between them. Germline V gene data show CDR1 as SNHLY and CDR2 as FYNNEI. CDR3 size: 17 residues. The CDR3 spells CASSRPQGQSSGNTIYF. The CDR3 nucleotides are TGTGCCAGCTCCCGGCCCCAAGGGCAAAGCTCTGGAAACACCATATATTTT. Using reference TRBV2 and TRBJ1-3 for the parts outside the CDR3, the full variable domain is EPEVTQTPSHQVTQMGQEVILRCVPISNHLYFYWYRQILGQKVEFLVSFYNNEISEKSEIFDDQFSVERPDGSNFTLKIRSTKLEDSAMYFCASSRPQGQSSGNTIYFGEGSWLTVV.

This clonotype was recorded at least ten times. V is TRBV28 and J is TRBJ1-1, with TRBD1 as a possible D gene (5 bases). This CDR3 region has 15 residues. CDR1 and CDR2 from the germline V gene are MDHEN and SYDVKM. V shed 3 bases and J shed 1 base, with 12 bases lying between them. The CDR3 DNA follows: TGTGCCAGCAGTTTTTCACAGGCCGCGAACACTGAAGCTTTCTTT. The encoded protein is CASSFSQAANTEAFF. The variable domain in full, completed from reference TRBV28 and TRBJ1-1, reads DVKVTQSSRYLVKRTGEKVFLECVQDMDHENMFWYRQDPGLGLRLIYFSYDVKMKEKGDIPEGYSVSREKKERFSLILESASTNQTSMYLCASSFSQAANTEAFFGQGTRLTVV.

The rearrangement uses TRBV7-9 and TRBJ2-2, with 10 bases lining up with TRBD2. J lost 3 bases, V lost 3 bases, and 7 bases had no gene match. The CDR3 loop spans 17 amino acids. CDR1 is SEHNR and CDR2 is FQNEAQ in the germline V gene (reference sequence). The chain's CDR3 is CASSLASGSRDTGELFF. CDR3 DNA: TGTGCCAGCAGCTTGGCTAGCGGGAGCCGCGACACCGGGGAGCTGTTTTTT.